The sequence of this TCR beta chain was determined in a study of shared clonotypes between healthy human individuals. The genomic DNA of each subset was split evenly across several immunoSEQ plates. Generated by immunoSEQ multiplex PCR, the TCRdb table keeps only in-frame clones and is missing some. The table has approximately 940,000 clones, approximately 80% seen once. Germline V gene sequence: CDR1 GTSNPN, CDR2 SVGIG (reference sequence). Trimming removed 0 bases from V and 5 bases from J; junction bases left unmatched: 6. The CDR3 is 14 amino acids. Healthy HIV-negative adults without recent acute infections or vaccinations served as donors.

The receptor comes from a young man in good health. Sequenced material: memory CD4+ T cells sorted from blood. Subset given: CD45RA-negative fraction. The chain couples TRBV30 to TRBJ2-7, with 8 bases that match TRBD1. The CDR3 DNA reads TGTGCCTGGAGTGTATGGACAGGGTCCCACGAGCAGTACTTC. This gives the protein CAWSVWTGSHEQYF.